A selection of T cell receptor beta chains follows, all from one sample in a study of control samples from healthy donors and cancer patients. The table came from immunoSEQ multiplex PCR; TCRdb's copy has only in-frame clones and leaves some out. Among roughly 130,000 clones listed, 85% to 95% were seen once. Sequencing used blood. These receptors all stem from a man between 18 and 35 years old in good health. The CDR3 runs from the conserved cysteine through the conserved F or W. A D gene is named only where the DNA matches it firmly. Some rows mark clone size as missing; the rest say once, few, many or name a class of expanded clone.

CDR3 length: 13; V gene: TRBV7-3; D gene: NA; clone size: NA; J gene: TRBJ2-6; CDR3 DNA: TGTGCCAGCAGTACCTCTGGGGCCAACGTCCTGACTTTC; CDR3 protein: CASSTSGANVLTF
CDR3 length: 16; V gene: TRBV5-1; D gene: NA; clone size: NA; J gene: TRBJ1-1; CDR3 DNA: TGCGCCAGCAGCCCCGGGACGGGGGGGGTGAACACTGAAGCTTTCTTT; CDR3 protein: CASSPGTGGVNTEAFF
CDR3 length: 14; V gene: TRBV7-2; D gene: TRBD1; clone size: NA; J gene: TRBJ1-5; CDR3 DNA: TGTGCCAGCAGCTTCAACAGGGGGGATCAGCCCCAGCATTTT; CDR3 protein: CASSFNRGDQPQHF
CDR3 length: 15; V gene: TRBV6-1; D gene: NA; clone size: NA; J gene: TRBJ1-5; CDR3 DNA: TGTGCCAGCAGTGAAGCGGGGGGAAGCAATCAGCCCCAGCATTTT; CDR3 protein: CASSEAGGSNQPQHF
CDR3 length: 15; V gene: TRBV6-2/TRBV6-3; D gene: NA; clone size: NA; J gene: TRBJ1-5; CDR3 DNA: TGTGCCAGCAGTTGGACATACCCTGCTAATCAGCCCCAGCATTTT; CDR3 protein: CASSWTYPANQPQHF
CDR3 length: 15; V gene: TRBV10-3; D gene: NA; clone size: NA; J gene: TRBJ1-1; CDR3 DNA: TGTGCCATCAGTGAGAGGGGACACCAGAACACTGAAGCTTTCTTT; CDR3 protein: CAISERGHQNTEAFF
CDR3 length: 14; V gene: TRBV5-5; D gene: NA; clone size: NA; J gene: TRBJ2-1; CDR3 DNA: TGTGCCAGCAGCTGGAGGGAGGTCGAGGATGAGCAGTTCTTC; CDR3 protein: CASSWREVEDEQFF
CDR3 length: 12; V gene: TRBV21-1; D gene: NA; clone size: NA; J gene: TRBJ1-1; CDR3 DNA: TGTGCCAGCAGGGCAGGGTACACTGAAGCTTTCTTT; CDR3 protein: CASRAGYTEAFF
CDR3 length: 14; V gene: TRBV6-1; D gene: NA; clone size: few; J gene: TRBJ1-5; CDR3 DNA: TGTGCCAGCAGTGACAGTGCGGGCAATCAGCCCCAGCATTTT; CDR3 protein: CASSDSAGNQPQHF
CDR3 length: 13; V gene: TRBV19; D gene: NA; clone size: NA; J gene: TRBJ2-2; CDR3 DNA: TGTGCCAGTAGTATGCTAGAAACCGGGGAGCTGTTTTTT; CDR3 protein: CASSMLETGELFF
CDR3 length: 18; V gene: TRBV19; D gene: TRBD2; clone size: NA; J gene: TRBJ2-7; CDR3 DNA: TGTGCCAGTAGTATAGATGGTGGCAGCGGGGGGTCTTCCTACGAGCAGTACTTC; CDR3 protein: CASSIDGGSGGSSYEQYF
CDR3 length: 16; V gene: TRBV2; D gene: TRBD2; clone size: NA; J gene: TRBJ2-1; CDR3 DNA: TGTGCCAGCAGGGAAGAAGCGGGGGTCGGTTTCAATGAGCAGTTCTTC; CDR3 protein: CASREEAGVGFNEQFF
CDR3 length: 15; V gene: TRBV4-1; D gene: NA; clone size: NA; J gene: TRBJ2-1; CDR3 DNA: TGCGCCAGCAGCCCGCACAGGGTCTCACACAATGAGCAGTTCTTC; CDR3 protein: CASSPHRVSHNEQFF
CDR3 length: 14; V gene: TRBV2; D gene: NA; clone size: NA; J gene: TRBJ1-5; CDR3 DNA: TGTGCCAGCAGGGCCCGGGGCGGCAATCAGCCCCAGCATTTT; CDR3 protein: CASRARGGNQPQHF
CDR3 length: 14; V gene: TRBV5-1; D gene: NA; clone size: NA; J gene: TRBJ2-5; CDR3 DNA: TGCGCCAGCAGCTTGGCACCAGGGGGGGAGACCCAGTACTTC; CDR3 protein: CASSLAPGGETQYF
CDR3 length: 15; V gene: TRBV6-1; D gene: NA; clone size: NA; J gene: TRBJ1-5; CDR3 DNA: TGTGCCAGCAGTGAAGCACCAGGCTATAACCAGCCCCAGCATTTT; CDR3 protein: CASSEAPGYNQPQHF
CDR3 length: 15; V gene: TRBV13; D gene: NA; clone size: NA; J gene: TRBJ2-7; CDR3 DNA: TGTGCCAGCAGGCGCACGAGGGGGGCGTCCTACGAGCAGTACTTC; CDR3 protein: CASRRTRGASYEQYF
CDR3 length: 13; V gene: TRBV2; D gene: NA; clone size: NA; J gene: TRBJ1-1; CDR3 DNA: TGTGCCAGCAGTGACGGGGAGAACACTGAAGCTTTCTTT; CDR3 protein: CASSDGENTEAFF
CDR3 length: 16; V gene: TRBV25-1; D gene: NA; clone size: NA; J gene: TRBJ1-4; CDR3 DNA: TGTGCCAGCAGTGAGGGGACGTTTGCAACTAATGAAAAACTGTTTTTT; CDR3 protein: CASSEGTFATNEKLFF
CDR3 length: 15; V gene: TRBV6-6; D gene: NA; clone size: NA; J gene: TRBJ1-6; CDR3 DNA: TGTGCCAGCAGTTTACGGGGAGGGGATCACTCACCCCTCCACTTT; CDR3 protein: CASSLRGGDHSPLHF
CDR3 length: 13; V gene: TRBV6-5; D gene: NA; clone size: NA; J gene: TRBJ1-5; CDR3 DNA: TGTGCCAGCAGTAGGACACTCAATCAGCCCCAGCATTTT; CDR3 protein: CASSRTLNQPQHF
CDR3 length: 16; V gene: TRBV14; D gene: NA; clone size: NA; J gene: TRBJ2-5; CDR3 DNA: TGTGCCAGCAGCCAAGATCCGCGGGGCTTTGGGGTGACCCAGTACTTC; CDR3 protein: CASSQDPRGFGVTQYF
CDR3 length: 15; V gene: TRBV6-4; D gene: NA; clone size: NA; J gene: TRBJ2-6; CDR3 DNA: TGTGCCAGCAGTGGTGGGGGCTCTGGGGCCAACGTCCTGACTTTC; CDR3 protein: CASSGGGSGANVLTF
CDR3 length: 15; V gene: TRBV2; D gene: TRBD2; clone size: NA; J gene: TRBJ2-3; CDR3 DNA: TGTGCCAGCAGCCTCGGGACTAGCGGATCAGATACGCAGTATTTT; CDR3 protein: CASSLGTSGSDTQYF
CDR3 length: 18; V gene: TRBV4-2; D gene: TRBD2; clone size: NA; J gene: TRBJ2-4; CDR3 DNA: TGTGCCAGCAGCCAGGGACTAGCGAAGGTTATGGCCAAAAACATTCAGTACTTC; CDR3 protein: CASSQGLAKVMAKNIQYF
CDR3 length: 14; V gene: TRBV9; D gene: NA; clone size: NA; J gene: TRBJ2-7; CDR3 DNA: TGTGCCAGCAGTGCCGGACAAACACCCTACGAGCAGTACTTC; CDR3 protein: CASSAGQTPYEQYF
CDR3 length: 15; V gene: TRBV9; D gene: TRBD1; clone size: NA; J gene: TRBJ2-2; CDR3 DNA: TGTGCCAGCAGCGTTGGACAGGGCGTCACCGGGGAGCTGTTTTTT; CDR3 protein: CASSVGQGVTGELFF
CDR3 length: 19; V gene: TRBV3-1/TRBV3-2; D gene: TRBD2; clone size: NA; J gene: TRBJ2-3; CDR3 DNA: TGTGCCAGCAGCCAGGGTACTAGCGGGGGGGCGTCTGGCACAGATACGCAGTATTTT; CDR3 protein: CASSQGTSGGASGTDTQYF
CDR3 length: 11; V gene: TRBV20-1; D gene: NA; clone size: NA; J gene: TRBJ2-5; CDR3 DNA: TGCAGTGAAGTTTATCAAGAGACCCAGTACTTC; CDR3 protein: CSEVYQETQYF
CDR3 length: 16; V gene: TRBV9; D gene: TRBD1; clone size: NA; J gene: TRBJ1-1; CDR3 DNA: TGTGCCAGCAGCGCCCATATGACAGGGGCGAACACTGAAGCTTTCTTT; CDR3 protein: CASSAHMTGANTEAFF
CDR3 length: 16; V gene: TRBV5-1; D gene: NA; clone size: NA; J gene: TRBJ2-1; CDR3 DNA: TGCGCCAGCAGCATGGACCGGGACCTAGGGTCCAATGAGCAGTTCTTC; CDR3 protein: CASSMDRDLGSNEQFF
CDR3 length: 15; V gene: TRBV7-9; D gene: TRBD2; clone size: once; J gene: TRBJ2-5; CDR3 DNA: TGTGCCAGCAGCCAACCCGGGACTACTCAAGAGACCCAGTACTTC; CDR3 protein: CASSQPGTTQETQYF
CDR3 length: 14; V gene: TRBV5-1; D gene: TRBD2; clone size: NA; J gene: TRBJ2-7; CDR3 DNA: TGCGCCAGCAGCGTAAGCGGGGGGATTTACGAGCAGTACTTC; CDR3 protein: CASSVSGGIYEQYF